The sample holds a few counts of the clone carrying this T cell receptor (beta chain). The antigen remains undetermined. A library of TCRbeta sequences, prepared with unique molecular identifiers, was generated. MiXCR, run by TCRdb on the PCR reads, gives a single entry per CDR3 protein. The sample lists a few hundred thousand distinct CDR3 sequences; over 10% were seen once. The CDR3 consists of 17 residues. V shed 3 bases and J 6 bases; nucleotides not matched to a gene: 14. Per germline, CDR1 ENHRY and CDR2 SYGVKD. The data are from a study of T-cell reconstitution after alpha-beta-depleted transplantation in children. Study-wide findings and caveats: Reported findings indicate that, about two months after transplant, alpha-beta T cells came from several hundred expanded clones, which were derived from non-depleted graft cells. T-cell counts and diversity were attributed mostly to newly produced T cells one year after transplant. Some patients' high day-60 TCRbeta diversity was attributed to recipient cells surviving conditioning.

This specimen was PBMCs, mostly from graft donor cells, taken 360 days after TCRalphabeta/CD19-depleted stem cell transplant. The sequence derives from a male patient between 10 and 17 years old who had a stem cell transplant for acute myeloid leukemia, so the T cells may come from the graft donor. V gene TRBV10-3 combines with J gene TRBJ2-5; 9 positions match TRBD2. Written as DNA, the CDR3 is TGTGCCATCAGTGACCCATTAGCGGGAGAGGTAATGAAGACCCAGTACTTC. It specifies CAISDPLAGEVMKTQYF.